This T cell receptor beta chain was sequenced for a study of T cells in Graves' hyperthyroidism and ophthalmopathy (dated by TCRdb to about 2019). Regarding the complete study: Peripheral blood samples were taken at the time of initial diagnosis, prior to any treatment. Prospective prediction of ophthalmopathy was tested in an independent validation cohort of 18 hyperthyroidism patients and some 17 patients who later progressed to ophthalmopathy. The paper describes TCR Vbeta CDR3 sequencing of some 130 peripheral blood samples, made up of under 50 ophthalmopathy patients, around 73 hyperthyroidism patients and roughly 17 progressor patients. After sampling, hyperthyroidism patients received methimazole starting at 30 mg daily, and ophthalmopathy patients received high-dose intravenous methylprednisolone. In about 6 Graves' hyperthyroidism patients, the study also compared T-cell repertoires from thyroid tissue with T-cell repertoires from blood. TCR V-J signatures able to tell the groups apart were searched for in a discovery cohort of more than 90 patients, of whom over 40 had Graves' ophthalmopathy and roughly 58 had stable Graves' hyperthyroidism. For training and testing, the approximately 97 patients in the discovery cohort were randomly divided in a 7:3 ratio.

The TCR beta CDR3 regions were amplified from RNA transcripts. For the first round of RT-PCR on the TCR CDR3, the HTBI primer set was used together with the Qiagen OneStep RT-PCR kit. Libraries were constructed in a second round of multiplex PCR, after which size selection and purification were performed. Sequencing of the libraries was done on an Illumina HiSeq2000 using paired-end 100 bp reads. The paper's processing steps were these. SOAPnuke was used to process the raw data, removing reads that contained adapters or uncalled bases, had a mean Phred below 15, or lacked an exact match to the constant primer or identifier. High-quality paired reads were merged using COPE v1.2.5, and each unique nucleotide sequence was defined as a clonotype. MiTCR v1.1 was used to align the clonotypes against IMGT TRBV, TRBD and TRBJ reference segments. The analysis included only V-J combinations with a frequency above 0.0001, which together covered around 99% of the repertoires. The TCS score was defined as F50 (clonal expansion) divided by E x V (chaos), with BLOSUM62-based TCRdist calculated between CDR3 peptides within each V-J. Welch's t-statistics and random forest reduced fewer than 550 V-J features to 10 to 15, which were used in a naive Bayes classifier (R e1071). TCRdb handled the public reads itself, with Q25 trimming in fastp and clone calling in MiXCR, and kept productive beta chains. Rows are unified per CDR3 protein, each entry keeping the most common DNA and genes. The V and J calls and clone size are TCRdb's, not the authors'. This sample is represented by approximately 420,000 distinct CDR3 sequences; roughly 13% of them were singletons. 5% to 6.5% of the sample rests with the top ten.

General study outcomes and caveats: Most expanded thyroid clonotypes (frequency above 0.001) were also detected in blood, a finding suggesting that blood repertoires may reflect thyroid immune responses. In validation, the model predicted progression to ophthalmopathy a median of around 6.5 months before onset, with about 67% sensitivity and roughly 72% specificity. Ophthalmopathy was separated from stable hyperthyroidism by a 13 V-J signature model, with roughly 88% sensitivity and about 81% specificity obtained in cross-validation and 80%/75% obtained in testing. Sample size was not statistically predetermined, and blinding of investigators to group allocation was not performed.

V loses 6 bases of germline sequence and J loses 0 bases, and the interval between the two ends is 15 bases. Via the germline V gene, CDR1 is SNHLY and CDR2 FYNNEI. The CDR3 contains 15 residues, cysteine and phenylalanine counted. The kept DNA is CDR3 alone, 45 bases in frame from the first base. As for this clonotype: The antigen it binds to is not known. No per-base quality is available; no much larger clone lies one base away.

Stable Graves' hyperthyroidism was defined as the absence of progression to ophthalmopathy over 18 months of follow-up. The hyperthyroidism patients were between 18 and 65 years old and newly diagnosed, with a disease duration of less than 2 months. Exclusion was applied to patients with uncontrolled infections, other autoimmune diseases, pregnancy or lactation. Diagnoses were based on clinical symptoms, serum thyroxine and TRAb, thyroid ultrasound and orbital computed tomography. PBMCs were isolated from 10 ml of fresh peripheral blood by Ficoll-Paque density gradient centrifugation. Total RNA was extracted with Trizol reagent, and quality was checked on an Agilent 2100 Bioanalyzer.

The V gene is TRBV2 and the J gene is TRBJ2-7; TRBD1 is possibly the D segment (6 matching bases). This receptor was identified in a woman in her late teens or twenties with Graves' hyperthyroidism. The sequenced sample was blood. The DNA sequence is given as TGTGCCAGCAGAATGTTGGAACAGGGCTCCTACGAGCAGTACTTC. Translated, it reads CASRMLEQGSYEQYF.